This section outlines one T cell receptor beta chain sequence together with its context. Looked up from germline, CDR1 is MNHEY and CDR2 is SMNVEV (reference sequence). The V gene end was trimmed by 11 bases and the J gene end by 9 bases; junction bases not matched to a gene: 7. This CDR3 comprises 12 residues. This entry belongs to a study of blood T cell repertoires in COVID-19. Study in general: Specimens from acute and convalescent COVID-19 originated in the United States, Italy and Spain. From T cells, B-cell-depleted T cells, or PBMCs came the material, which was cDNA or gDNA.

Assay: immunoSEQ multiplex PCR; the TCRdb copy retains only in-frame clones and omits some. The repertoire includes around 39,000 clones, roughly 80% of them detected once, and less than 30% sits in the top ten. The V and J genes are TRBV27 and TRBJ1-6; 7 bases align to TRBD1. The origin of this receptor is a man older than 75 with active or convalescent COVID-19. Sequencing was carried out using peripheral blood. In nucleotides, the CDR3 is TGTGCCTCTCGGACAGGACTTTCACCCCTCCACTTT. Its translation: CASRTGLSPLHF.